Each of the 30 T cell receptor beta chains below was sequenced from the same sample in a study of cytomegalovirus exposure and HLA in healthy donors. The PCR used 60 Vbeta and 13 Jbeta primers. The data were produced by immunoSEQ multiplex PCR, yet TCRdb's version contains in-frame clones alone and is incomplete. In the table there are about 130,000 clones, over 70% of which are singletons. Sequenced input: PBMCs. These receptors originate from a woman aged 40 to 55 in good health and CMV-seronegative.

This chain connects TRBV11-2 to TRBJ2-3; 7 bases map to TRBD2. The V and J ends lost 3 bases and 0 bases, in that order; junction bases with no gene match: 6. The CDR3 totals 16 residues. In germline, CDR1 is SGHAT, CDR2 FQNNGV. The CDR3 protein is CASSFGAGVSTDTQYF. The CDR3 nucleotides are TGTGCCAGCAGCTTTGGGGCGGGAGTGAGCACAGATACGCAGTATTTT.

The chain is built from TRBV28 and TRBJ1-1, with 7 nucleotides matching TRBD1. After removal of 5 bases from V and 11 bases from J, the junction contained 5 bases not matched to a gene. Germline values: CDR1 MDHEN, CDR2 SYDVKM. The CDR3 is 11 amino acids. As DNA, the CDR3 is TGTGCCAGCAGTAATAGACAGGGCGCTTTCTTT. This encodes CASSNRQGAFF. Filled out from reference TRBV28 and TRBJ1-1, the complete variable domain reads DVKVTQSSRYLVKRTGEKVFLECVQDMDHENMFWYRQDPGLGLRLIYFSYDVKMKEKGDIPEGYSVSREKKERFSLILESASTNQTSMYLCASSNRQGAFFGQGTRLTVV.

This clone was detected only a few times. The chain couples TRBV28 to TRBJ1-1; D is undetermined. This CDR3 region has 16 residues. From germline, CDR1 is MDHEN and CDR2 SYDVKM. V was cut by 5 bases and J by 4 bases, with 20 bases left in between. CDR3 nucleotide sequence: TGTGCCAGCAGTGCCCCTTTTCCAGGTGGTTCCACTGAAGCTTTCTTT. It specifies CASSAPFPGGSTEAFF.

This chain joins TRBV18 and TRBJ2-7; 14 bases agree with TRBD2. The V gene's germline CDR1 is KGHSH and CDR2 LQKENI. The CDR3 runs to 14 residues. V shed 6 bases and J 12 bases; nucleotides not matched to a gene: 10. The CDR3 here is CASSPPGLAGVWYF. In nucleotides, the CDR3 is TGTGCCAGCTCTCCTCCGGGACTAGCGGGAGTTTGGTACTTC.

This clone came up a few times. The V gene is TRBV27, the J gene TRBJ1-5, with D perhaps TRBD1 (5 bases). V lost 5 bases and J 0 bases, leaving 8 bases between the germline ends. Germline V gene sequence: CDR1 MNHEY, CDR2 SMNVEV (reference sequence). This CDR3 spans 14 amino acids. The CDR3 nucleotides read TGTGCCAGCAGTAGGGGCTATAGCAATCAGCCCCAGCATTTT. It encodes CASSRGYSNQPQHF.

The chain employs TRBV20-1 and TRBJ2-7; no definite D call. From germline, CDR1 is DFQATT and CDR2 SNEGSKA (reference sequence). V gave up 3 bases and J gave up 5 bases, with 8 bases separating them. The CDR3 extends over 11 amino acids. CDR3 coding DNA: TGCAGTGCTAGGCAGGAAAACGAGCAGTACTTC. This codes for CSARQENEQYF.

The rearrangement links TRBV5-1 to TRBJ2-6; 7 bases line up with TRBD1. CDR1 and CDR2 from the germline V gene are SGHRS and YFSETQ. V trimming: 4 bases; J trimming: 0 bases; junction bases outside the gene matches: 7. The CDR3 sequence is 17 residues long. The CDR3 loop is CASSLGTAISGANVLTF. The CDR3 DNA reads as TGCGCCAGCAGCCTAGGGACAGCGATCTCTGGGGCCAACGTCCTGACTTTC.

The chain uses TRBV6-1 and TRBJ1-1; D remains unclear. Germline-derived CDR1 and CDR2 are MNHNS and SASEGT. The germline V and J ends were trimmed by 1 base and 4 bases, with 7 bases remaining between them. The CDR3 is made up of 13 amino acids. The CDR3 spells CASSEGRATEAFF. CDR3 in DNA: TGTGCCAGCAGTGAAGGGAGGGCCACTGAAGCTTTCTTT.

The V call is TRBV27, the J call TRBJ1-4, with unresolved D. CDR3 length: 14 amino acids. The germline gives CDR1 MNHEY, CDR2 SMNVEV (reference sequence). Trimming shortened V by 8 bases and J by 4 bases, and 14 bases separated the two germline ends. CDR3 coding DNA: TGTGCCAGCCGCTATTCCGGGAATAATGAAAAACTGTTTTTT. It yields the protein CASRYSGNNEKLFF.

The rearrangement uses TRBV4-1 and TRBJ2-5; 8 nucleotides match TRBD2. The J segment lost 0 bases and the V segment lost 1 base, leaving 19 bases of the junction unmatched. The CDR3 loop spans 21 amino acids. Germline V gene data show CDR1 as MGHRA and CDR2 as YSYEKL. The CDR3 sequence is CASSQGSIRGRGGLYQETQYF. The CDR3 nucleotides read TGCGCCAGCAGCCAAGGGAGTATCAGGGGTCGGGGGGGGTTGTACCAAGAGACCCAGTACTTC.

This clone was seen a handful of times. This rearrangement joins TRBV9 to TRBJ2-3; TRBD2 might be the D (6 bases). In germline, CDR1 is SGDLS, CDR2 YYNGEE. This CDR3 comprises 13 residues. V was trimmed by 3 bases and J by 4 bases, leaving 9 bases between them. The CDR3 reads CASSASGSDTQYF. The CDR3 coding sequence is TGTGCCAGCAGCGCCAGCGGGTCAGATACGCAGTATTTT.

CDR3 region: CASSFRQGIDGNTIYF. The CDR3 DNA is TGTGCCAGCAGCTTTAGGCAGGGGATAGATGGAAACACCATATATTTT. The chain couples TRBV11-2 to TRBJ1-3; D is perhaps TRBD1 (6 bases). V was clipped by 3 bases and J by 3 bases, with 15 bases between them. Germline lookup yields CDR1 SGHAT and CDR2 FQNNGV. The CDR3 sequence is 16 residues long.

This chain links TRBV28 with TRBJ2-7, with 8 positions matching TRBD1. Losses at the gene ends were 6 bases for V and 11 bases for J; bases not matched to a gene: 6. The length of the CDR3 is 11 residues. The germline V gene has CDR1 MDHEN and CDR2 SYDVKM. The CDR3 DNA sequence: TGTGCCAGCAGGGGACAGGAGCGTAAGTACTTC. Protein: CASRGQERKYF.

CDR3 in DNA: TGTGCCAGCTCACTCGGAGGGGGACAGATGAGCACAGATACGCAGTATTTT. It specifies CASSLGGGQMSTDTQYF. V and J are TRBV18 and TRBJ2-3; TRBD1 is a possible D gene (7 bases). Germline V gene lookup returns CDR1 KGHSH and CDR2 LQKENI. V lost 4 bases to trimming and J lost 0 bases, with 17 bases between them. CDR3 length: 17 residues.

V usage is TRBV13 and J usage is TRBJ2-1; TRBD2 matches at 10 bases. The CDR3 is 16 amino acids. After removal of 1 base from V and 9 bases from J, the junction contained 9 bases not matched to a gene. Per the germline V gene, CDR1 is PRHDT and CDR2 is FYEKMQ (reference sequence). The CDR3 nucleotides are TGTGCCAGCAGCTTAGAGGCAGCGGGAGGGGCGCGTGAGCAGTTCTTC. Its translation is CASSLEAAGGAREQFF.

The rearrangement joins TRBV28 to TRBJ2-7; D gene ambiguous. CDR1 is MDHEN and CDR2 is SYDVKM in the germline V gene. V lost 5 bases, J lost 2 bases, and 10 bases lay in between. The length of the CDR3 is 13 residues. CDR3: CASSPDSTYEQYF. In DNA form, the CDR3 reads TGTGCCAGCAGTCCCGACTCAACCTACGAGCAGTACTTC. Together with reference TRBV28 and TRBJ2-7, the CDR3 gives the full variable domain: DVKVTQSSRYLVKRTGEKVFLECVQDMDHENMFWYRQDPGLGLRLIYFSYDVKMKEKGDIPEGYSVSREKKERFSLILESASTNQTSMYLCASSPDSTYEQYFGPGTRLTVT.

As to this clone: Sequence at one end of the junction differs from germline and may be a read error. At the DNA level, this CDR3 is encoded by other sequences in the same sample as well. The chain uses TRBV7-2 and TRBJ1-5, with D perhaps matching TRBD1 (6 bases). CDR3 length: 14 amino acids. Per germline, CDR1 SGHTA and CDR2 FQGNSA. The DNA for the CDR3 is TGTGCCAGCAGCCCTGGGACACCCGGTCAGCCCCAGCACTTT. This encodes CASSPGTPGQPQHF.

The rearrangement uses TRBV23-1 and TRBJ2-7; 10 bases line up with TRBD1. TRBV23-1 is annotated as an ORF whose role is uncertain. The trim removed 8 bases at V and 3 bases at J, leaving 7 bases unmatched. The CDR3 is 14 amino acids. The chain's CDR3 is CASQRDRGDYEQYF. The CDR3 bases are TGCGCCAGCCAACGGGACAGGGGAGACTACGAGCAGTACTTC.

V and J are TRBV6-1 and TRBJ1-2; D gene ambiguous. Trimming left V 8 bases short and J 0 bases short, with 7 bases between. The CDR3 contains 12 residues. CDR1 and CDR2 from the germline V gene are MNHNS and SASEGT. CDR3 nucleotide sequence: TGTGCCAGCTTTCCAGCTAACTATGGCTACACCTTC. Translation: CASFPANYGYTF.

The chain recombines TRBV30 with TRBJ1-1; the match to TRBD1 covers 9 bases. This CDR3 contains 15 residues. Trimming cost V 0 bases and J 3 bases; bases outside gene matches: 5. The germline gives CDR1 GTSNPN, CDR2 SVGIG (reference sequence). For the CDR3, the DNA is TGTGCCTGGAGTGTAAGGACAGGGGATGACACTGAAGCTTTCTTT. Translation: CAWSVRTGDDTEAFF.

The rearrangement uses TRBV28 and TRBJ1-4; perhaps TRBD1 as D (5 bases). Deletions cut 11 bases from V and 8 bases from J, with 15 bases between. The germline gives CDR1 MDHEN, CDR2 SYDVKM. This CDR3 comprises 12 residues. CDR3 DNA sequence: TGTGCCGGGCAGGGAAGTAGCGAAAAACTGTTTTTT. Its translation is CAGQGSSEKLFF.

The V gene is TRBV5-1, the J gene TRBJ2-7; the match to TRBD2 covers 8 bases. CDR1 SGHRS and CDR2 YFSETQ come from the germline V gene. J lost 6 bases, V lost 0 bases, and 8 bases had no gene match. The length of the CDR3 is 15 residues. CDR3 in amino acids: CASSLEGTSIGEQYF. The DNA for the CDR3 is TGCGCCAGCAGCTTGGAAGGGACTAGTATCGGCGAGCAGTACTTC.

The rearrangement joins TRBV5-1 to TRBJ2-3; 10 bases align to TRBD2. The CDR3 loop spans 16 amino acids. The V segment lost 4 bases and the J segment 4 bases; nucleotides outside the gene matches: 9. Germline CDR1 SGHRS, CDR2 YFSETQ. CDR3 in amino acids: CASSGGTSELSDTQYF. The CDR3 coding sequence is TGCGCCAGCAGCGGGGGGACTAGCGAGTTATCAGATACGCAGTATTTT.

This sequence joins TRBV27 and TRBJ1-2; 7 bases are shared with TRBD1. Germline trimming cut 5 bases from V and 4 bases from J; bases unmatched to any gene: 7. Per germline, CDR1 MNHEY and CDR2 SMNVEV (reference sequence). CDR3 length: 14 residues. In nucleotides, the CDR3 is TGTGCCAGCAGTGCGGGACAGTTGACCTATGGCTACACCTTC. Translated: CASSAGQLTYGYTF.

CDR3 DNA sequence: TGTGCCAGCAGCCCTTCAGCGGGAAAAGGCTACGAGCAGTACTTC. Its translation: CASSPSAGKGYEQYF. V and J are TRBV9 and TRBJ2-7, with 7 bases matching TRBD2. The CDR3 sequence is 15 residues long. The germline V gene encodes CDR1 SGDLS and CDR2 YYNGEE. V was pared by 4 bases and J by 3 bases, with 10 bases of the junction left unmatched.

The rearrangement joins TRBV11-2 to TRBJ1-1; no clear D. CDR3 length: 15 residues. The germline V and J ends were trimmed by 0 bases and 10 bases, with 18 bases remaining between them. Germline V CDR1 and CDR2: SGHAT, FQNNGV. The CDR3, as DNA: TGTGCCAGCAGCTTAGATTCGCAGTTTTCCCCGGGAGCTTTCTTT. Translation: CASSLDSQFSPGAFF. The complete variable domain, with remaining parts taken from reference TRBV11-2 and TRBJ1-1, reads EAGVAQSPRYKIIEKRQSVAFWCNPISGHATLYWYQQILGQGPKLLIQFQNNGVVDDSQLPKDRFSAERLKGVDSTLKIQPAKLEDSAVYLCASSLDSQFSPGAFFGQGTRLTVV.

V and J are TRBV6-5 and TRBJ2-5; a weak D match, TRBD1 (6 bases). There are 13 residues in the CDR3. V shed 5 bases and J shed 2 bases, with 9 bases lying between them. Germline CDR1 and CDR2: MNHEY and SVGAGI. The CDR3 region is CASSRTEQETQYF. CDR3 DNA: TGTGCCAGCAGTAGGACAGAACAAGAGACCCAGTACTTC.

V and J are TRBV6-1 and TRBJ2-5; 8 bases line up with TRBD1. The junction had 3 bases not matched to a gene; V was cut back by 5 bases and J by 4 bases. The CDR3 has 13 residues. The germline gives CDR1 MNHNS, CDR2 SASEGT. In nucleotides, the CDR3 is TGTGCCAGCAGTTGGACAGGGAGAGAGACCCAGTACTTC. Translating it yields CASSWTGRETQYF.

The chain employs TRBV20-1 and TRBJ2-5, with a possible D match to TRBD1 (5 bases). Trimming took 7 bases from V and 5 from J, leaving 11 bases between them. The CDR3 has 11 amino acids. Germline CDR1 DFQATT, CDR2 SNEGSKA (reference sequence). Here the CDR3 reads CSGRVGETQYF. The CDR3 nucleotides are TGCAGTGGCAGGGTAGGGGAGACCCAGTACTTC.

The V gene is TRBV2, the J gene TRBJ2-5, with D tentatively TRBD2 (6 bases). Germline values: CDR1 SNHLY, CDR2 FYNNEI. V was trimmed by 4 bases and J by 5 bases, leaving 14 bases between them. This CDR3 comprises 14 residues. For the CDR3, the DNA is TGTGCCAGCAGTGGATATCTGGGGGGTGAGACCCAGTACTTC. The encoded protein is CASSGYLGGETQYF.